This T cell receptor (beta chain) was identified in a study of beta chain features in type 1 diabetes. Worth noting for this clone: Its antigen is unidentified.

The study reverse transcribed the entire isolated RNA, so it sequenced expressed TCRB transcripts. Sequenced by immunoSEQ multiplex PCR; TCRdb stores in-frame clones only, minus some. This sample carries roughly 370,000 clones, 14% of them seen once, and the ten largest clones take 0.035% to 0.04%. V was pared by 0 bases and J by 4 bases, with 7 bases between. The CDR3 sequence is 15 residues long. Per germline, CDR1 LGHNA and CDR2 YSLEER. General study results and limits: Possibly, sequencing cDNA over-represented cells that had high TCR expression levels. VDJ junctions sequenced from type 1 diabetes patients showed fewer insertions and more deletions.

Input material: naive CD4+ T cells from blood. This clonotype was sampled from a man aged 25 to 40 in good health. The J gene is TRBJ1-6, the V gene TRBV4-3; D ambiguous. The CDR3 loop is CASSQELVYNSPLHF. DNA of the CDR3: TGCGCCAGCAGCCAAGAATTAGTGTATAATTCACCCCTCCACTTT.